This record looks at one T cell receptor beta chain sequence and its context. The antigen is undetermined. This sample was taken from a study of T cells in localized non-small cell lung cancer. Profiling relied on immunoSEQ multiplex PCR, and the TCRdb table lists in-frame clones only, not all of them. The table lists about 52,000 clones, around 80% of them singletons. In germline, CDR1 is MDHEN, CDR2 SYDVKM. V dropped 3 bases and J dropped 8; count of bases not matched to a gene: 12. There are 15 residues in the CDR3. Whole-study findings and limits: As only one tumor region underwent sequencing, heterogeneity remains possible. Appearances in adjacent lung were noted for a median 57 of the top 100 tumor clones.

This specimen was PBMCs, taken before any cancer treatment. The origin of this receptor is a woman aged 40-69 years with stage II lung adenocarcinoma. The chain employs TRBV28 and TRBJ1-2, with 7 positions matching TRBD1. As DNA, the CDR3 is TGTGCCAGCAGTTTGGGCACAGGGGAAGTTGGCGGCTACACCTTC. This encodes CASSLGTGEVGGYTF.